The present entry profiles one T cell receptor beta chain with its context. What it recognizes is unknown. The CDR3 loop spans 13 amino acids. The germline gives CDR1 MGHRA, CDR2 YSYEKL. Preparation of TRB cDNA libraries relied on 5' RACE carrying UMI labels. TCRdb re-analyzed the 5' RACE reads; it lists each CDR3 protein once, without DNA. The sample features about 63,000 distinct CDR3 sequences, with around 5% in its top ten. The data originate from a study of CXCR3-negative and CXCR3-positive naive CD8 T cells. Study-wide results and limits: Naive cells, whether CXCR3-negative or CXCR3-positive, had similar TRBV-TRBJ usage, while memory cells differed. TRB CDR3s of CXCR3-positive naive cells were more hydrophobic than those of CXCR3-negative naive cells. No difference in surface CD5 was seen between naive subsets, and TCR strength was inferred from TRB CDR3 properties. Cryopreservation partially lowered CXCR3 expression, so most assays used fresh PBMCs.

This rearrangement joins TRBV4-1 to TRBJ2-1. The source material was naive CXCR3+ CD8+ T cells from blood. This sample's subset: CD45RO-CCR7+CD27+CD95- naive CD8+ T cells expressing CXCR3 (TNR3+). This TCR was sampled from a human donor in good health. Some clones in this sample may be carry-over from other donors' samples. CDR3 residues: CASSQEFQDEQFF.